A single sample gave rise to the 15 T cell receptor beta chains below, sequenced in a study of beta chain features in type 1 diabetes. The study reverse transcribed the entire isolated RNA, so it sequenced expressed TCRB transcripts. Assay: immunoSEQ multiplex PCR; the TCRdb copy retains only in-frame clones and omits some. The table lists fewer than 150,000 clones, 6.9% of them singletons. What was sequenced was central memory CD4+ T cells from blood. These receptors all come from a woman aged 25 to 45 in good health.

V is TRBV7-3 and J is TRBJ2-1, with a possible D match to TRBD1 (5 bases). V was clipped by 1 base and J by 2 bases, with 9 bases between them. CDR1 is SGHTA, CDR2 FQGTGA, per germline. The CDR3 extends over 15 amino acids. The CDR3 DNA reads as TGTGCCAGCAGCTTAATGCAGGGCGCCTACAATGAGCAGTTCTTC. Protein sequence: CASSLMQGAYNEQFF.

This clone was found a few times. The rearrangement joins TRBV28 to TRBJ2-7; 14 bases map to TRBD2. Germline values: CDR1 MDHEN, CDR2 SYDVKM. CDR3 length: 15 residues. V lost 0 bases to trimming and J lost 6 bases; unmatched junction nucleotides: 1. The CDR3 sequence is CASSLWGLAGVEQYF. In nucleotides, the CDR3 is TGTGCCAGCAGTTTATGGGGACTAGCGGGAGTCGAGCAGTACTTC.

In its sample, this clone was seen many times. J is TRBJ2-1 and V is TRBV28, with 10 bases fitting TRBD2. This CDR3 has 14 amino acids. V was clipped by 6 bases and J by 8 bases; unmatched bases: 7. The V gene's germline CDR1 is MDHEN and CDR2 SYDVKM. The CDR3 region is CASSTSGTLHEQFF. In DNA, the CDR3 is TGTGCCAGCAGCACTAGCGGGACCCTCCATGAGCAGTTCTTC.

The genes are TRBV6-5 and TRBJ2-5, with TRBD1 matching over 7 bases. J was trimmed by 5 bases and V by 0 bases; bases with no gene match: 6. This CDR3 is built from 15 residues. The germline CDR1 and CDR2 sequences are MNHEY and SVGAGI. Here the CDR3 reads CASSYSKFRGETQYF. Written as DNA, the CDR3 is TGTGCCAGCAGTTACTCAAAATTCAGGGGGGAGACCCAGTACTTC.

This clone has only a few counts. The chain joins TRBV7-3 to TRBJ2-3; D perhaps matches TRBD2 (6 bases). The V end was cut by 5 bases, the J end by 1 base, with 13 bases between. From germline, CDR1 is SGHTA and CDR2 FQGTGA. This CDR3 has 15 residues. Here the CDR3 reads CASSASPSGTDTQYF. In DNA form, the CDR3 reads TGTGCCAGCAGCGCCTCCCCTAGCGGCACAGATACGCAGTATTTT.

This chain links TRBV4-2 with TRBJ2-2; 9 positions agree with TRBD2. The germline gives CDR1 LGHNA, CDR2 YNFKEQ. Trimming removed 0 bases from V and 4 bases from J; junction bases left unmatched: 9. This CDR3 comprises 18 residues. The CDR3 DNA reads TGTGCCAGCAGCCAAGATCGGGGGCGGGAGGGCGGCACCGGGGAGCTGTTTTTT. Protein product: CASSQDRGREGGTGELFF.

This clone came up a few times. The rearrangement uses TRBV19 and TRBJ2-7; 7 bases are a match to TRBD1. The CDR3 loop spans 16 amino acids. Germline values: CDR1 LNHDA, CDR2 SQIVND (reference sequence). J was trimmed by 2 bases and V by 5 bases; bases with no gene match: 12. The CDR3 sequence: CASSFTNDRAAYEQYF. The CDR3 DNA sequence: TGTGCCAGTAGTTTCACGAACGACAGGGCCGCCTACGAGCAGTACTTC.

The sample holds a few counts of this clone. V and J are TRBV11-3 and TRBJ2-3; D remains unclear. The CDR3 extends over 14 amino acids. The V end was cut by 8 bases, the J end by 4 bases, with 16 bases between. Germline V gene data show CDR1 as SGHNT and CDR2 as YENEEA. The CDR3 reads CASGNRGSPDTQYF. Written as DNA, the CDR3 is TGTGCCAGCGGAAACCGAGGTTCCCCAGATACGCAGTATTTT.

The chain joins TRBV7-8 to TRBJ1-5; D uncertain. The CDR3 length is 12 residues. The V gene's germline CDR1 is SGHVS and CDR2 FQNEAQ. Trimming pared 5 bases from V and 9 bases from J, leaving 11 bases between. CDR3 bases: TGTGCCAGCAGCCCCGTCGAGTGGCCCCAGCATTTT. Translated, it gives CASSPVEWPQHF.

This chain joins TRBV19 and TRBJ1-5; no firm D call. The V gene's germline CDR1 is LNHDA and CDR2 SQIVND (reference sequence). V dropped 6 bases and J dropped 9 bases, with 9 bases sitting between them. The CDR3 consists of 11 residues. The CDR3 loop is CASSRFGPQHF. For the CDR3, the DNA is TGTGCCAGTAGCCGGTTCGGGCCCCAGCATTTT.

The CDR3 DNA follows: TGTGCCAGCAGTTCAGGGACAGGGGGTGGCTATGGCTACACCTTC. Translated: CASSSGTGGGYGYTF. V is TRBV6-6 and J is TRBJ1-2, with 11 bases aligning to TRBD1. The germline V gene has CDR1 MNHNY and CDR2 SVGAGI (reference sequence). V lost 4 bases to trimming and J lost 4 bases; unmatched junction nucleotides: 5. CDR3 length: 15 amino acids.

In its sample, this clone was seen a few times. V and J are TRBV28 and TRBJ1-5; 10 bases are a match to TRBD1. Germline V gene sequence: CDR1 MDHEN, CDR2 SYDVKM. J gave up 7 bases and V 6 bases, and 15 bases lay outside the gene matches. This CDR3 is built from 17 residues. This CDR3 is CASSQTTGTGVGQPQHF. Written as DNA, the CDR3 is TGTGCCAGCAGCCAAACCACCGGGACAGGGGTAGGCCAGCCCCAGCATTTT.

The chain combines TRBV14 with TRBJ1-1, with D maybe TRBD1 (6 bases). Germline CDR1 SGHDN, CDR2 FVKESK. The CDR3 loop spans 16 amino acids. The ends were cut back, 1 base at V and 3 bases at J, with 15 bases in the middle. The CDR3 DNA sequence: TGTGCCAGCAGCCAAGTTGGGGGCCCCCTGGACACTGAAGCTTTCTTT. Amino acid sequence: CASSQVGGPLDTEAFF.

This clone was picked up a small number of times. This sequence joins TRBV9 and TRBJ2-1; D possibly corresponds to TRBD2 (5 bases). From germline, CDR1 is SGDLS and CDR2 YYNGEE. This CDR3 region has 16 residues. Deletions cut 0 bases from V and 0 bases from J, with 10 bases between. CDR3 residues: CASSVDARASYNEQFF. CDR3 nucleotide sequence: TGTGCCAGCAGCGTAGATGCGAGGGCCTCCTACAATGAGCAGTTCTTC.

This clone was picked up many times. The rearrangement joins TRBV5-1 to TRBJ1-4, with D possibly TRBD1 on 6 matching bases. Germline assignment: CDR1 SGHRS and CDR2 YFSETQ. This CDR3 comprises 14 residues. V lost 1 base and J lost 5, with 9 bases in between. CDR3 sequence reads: CASSLMQGNEKLFF. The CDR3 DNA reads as TGCGCCAGCAGCTTGATGCAGGGGAATGAAAAACTGTTTTTT. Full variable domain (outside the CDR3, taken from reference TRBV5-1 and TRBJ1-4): KAGVTQTPRYLIKTRGQQVTLSCSPISGHRSVSWYQQTPGQGLQFLFEYFSETQRNKGNFPGRFSGRQFSNSRSEMNVSTLELGDSALYLCASSLMQGNEKLFFGSGTQLSVL.